The T cell receptor (beta chain) described here comes from a study of prognosis after radiotherapy for stage I lung cancer. On this clonotype itself: A single base is all that separates this from a far larger clone, so a read error is likely.

V lost 7 bases and J 7 bases, leaving 17 bases between the germline ends. Germline CDR1 LGHNT, CDR2 FRNRAP. CDR3 size: 13 residues. Two rounds of multiplex PCR amplified TCR beta CDR3 from genomic DNA. With primers specific to each TRBV and TRBJ gene, the first-round PCR was performed. TCRdb called the multiplex PCR reads again in MiXCR, with one record for every CDR3 protein. The table lists over 12,000 distinct CDR3 sequences, approximately 60% of them singletons. This sequence joins TRBV12-5 and TRBJ2-7; D possibly corresponds to TRBD2 (5 bases). The sequence was collected from a donor of 50 years or more with non-small cell lung cancer. Material: PBMCs, obtained before or after stereotactic body radiation therapy (not recorded which). CDR3 residues: CASAADSYNEQYF. As DNA, the CDR3 is TGTGCTAGTGCAGCGGACTCCTACAATGAGCAGTACTTC.